The rows below give T cell receptor beta chains drawn from one sample of a study of T cell responses to AZD1222 COVID-19 vaccine. Here immunoSEQ multiplex PCR was the method, and the copy in TCRdb shows in-frame clones only, minus some. The profile shows approximately 110,000 clones, under 90% of them singletons. Sample: peripheral blood, taken on day 0 of AZD1222 vaccination. Source of these receptors: an adult in good health. Both conserved end residues are part of each CDR3.

CDR3	J	V
CASKAGYGYTF	TRBJ1-2	TRBV19
CASSPAGDTQYF	TRBJ2-3	TRBV7-9
CASSLGSVTLYEQYF	TRBJ2-7	TRBV5-1
CASSYLPGQGDVYEQYF	TRBJ2-7	TRBV7-9
CASSPRGRGATDTQYF	TRBJ2-3	TRBV7-2
CASSHTGLAGGLEQYF	TRBJ2-7	TRBV4-2
CASTLGGDGNTIYF	TRBJ1-3	TRBV5-5
CASSAEGMASYEQYF	TRBJ2-7	TRBV7-9
CASSKGGKVPEKNCFF	TRBJ1-4	TRBV6-2/TRBV6-3
CASSGLGAGYTF	TRBJ1-2	TRBV7-9
CSVEAGSNNYGYTF	TRBJ1-2	TRBV29-1
CASSPGTSNQPQHF	TRBJ1-5	TRBV7-9
CASSLIPNYGYTF	TRBJ1-2	TRBV28
CASSDISGGSDTQYF	TRBJ2-3	TRBV2
CASSPPGSGSYEQYF	TRBJ2-7	TRBV18
CASSQEGQHQETQYF	TRBJ2-5	TRBV3-1/TRBV3-2
CASSSTGATEAFF	TRBJ1-1	TRBV12-3/TRBV12-4
CASSPLRVTNEKLFF	TRBJ1-4	TRBV7-8
CASSRKGSGIQPQHF	TRBJ1-5	TRBV3-1/TRBV3-2
CASSTGTSGHNEQFF	TRBJ2-1	TRBV2
CSVEDSASSYNEQFF	TRBJ2-1	TRBV29-1
CASSVNEDSEAFF	TRBJ1-1	TRBV2
CASSSSGYVDTEAFF	TRBJ1-1	TRBV27
CASSQDRAGGYNEQFF	TRBJ2-1	TRBV4-2
CASSPGLAGGNTEQYF	TRBJ2-7	TRBV2
CASSKLAGELREQFF	TRBJ2-1	TRBV28
CASSSPSSGRGADTQYF	TRBJ2-3	TRBV7-9
CASSYAAGGGGAGYTF	TRBJ1-2	TRBV6-6
CASSERLGGAGELFF	TRBJ2-2	TRBV25-1
CASSMGRGYDNEQFF	TRBJ2-1	TRBV19
CASSPAGDGNTIYF	TRBJ1-3	TRBV5-1
CASSHGAGGADTQYF	TRBJ2-3	TRBV5-4
CASSLTVYEQYF	TRBJ2-7	TRBV6-2/TRBV6-3
CASSISGEYYGYTF	TRBJ1-2	TRBV19
CASSLQGTYNEQFF	TRBJ2-1	TRBV27
CATSRGHRGNTEAFF	TRBJ1-1	TRBV15
CASSYRDEKLFF	TRBJ1-4	TRBV6-2/TRBV6-3
CASSEQGQLYNEQFF	TRBJ2-1	TRBV10-1
CASSLATSGGSGDEQYF	TRBJ2-7	TRBV5-1
CASSMGGTTQDTQYF	TRBJ2-3	TRBV19